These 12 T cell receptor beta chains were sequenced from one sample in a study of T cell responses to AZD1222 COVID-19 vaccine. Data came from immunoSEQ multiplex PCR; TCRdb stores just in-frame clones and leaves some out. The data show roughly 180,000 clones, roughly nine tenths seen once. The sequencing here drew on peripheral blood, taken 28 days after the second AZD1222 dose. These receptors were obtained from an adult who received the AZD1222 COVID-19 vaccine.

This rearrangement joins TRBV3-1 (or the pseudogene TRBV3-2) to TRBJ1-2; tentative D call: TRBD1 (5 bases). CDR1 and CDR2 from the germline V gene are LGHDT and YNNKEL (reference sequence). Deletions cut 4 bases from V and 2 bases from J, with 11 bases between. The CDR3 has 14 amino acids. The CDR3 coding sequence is TGTGCCAGCAGCCTCGGGGCTCCAAACTATGGCTACACCTTC. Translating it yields CASSLGAPNYGYTF.

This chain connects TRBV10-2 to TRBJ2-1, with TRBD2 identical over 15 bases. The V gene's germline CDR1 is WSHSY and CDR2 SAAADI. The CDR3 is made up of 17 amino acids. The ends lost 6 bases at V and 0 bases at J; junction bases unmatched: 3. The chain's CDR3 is CASRGTSGGSSYNEQFF. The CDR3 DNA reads TGCGCCAGCAGGGGGACTAGCGGGGGGTCCTCCTACAATGAGCAGTTCTTC.

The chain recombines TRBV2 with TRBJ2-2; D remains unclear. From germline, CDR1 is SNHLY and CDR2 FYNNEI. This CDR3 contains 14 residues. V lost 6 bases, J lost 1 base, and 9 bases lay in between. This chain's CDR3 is CASRDSVNTGELFF. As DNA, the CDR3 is TGTGCCAGCAGGGATTCGGTGAACACCGGGGAGCTGTTTTTT.

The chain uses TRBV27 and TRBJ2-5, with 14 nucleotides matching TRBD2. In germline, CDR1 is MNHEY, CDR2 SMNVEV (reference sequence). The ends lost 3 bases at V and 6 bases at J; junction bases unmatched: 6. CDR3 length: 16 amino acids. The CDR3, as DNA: TGTGCCAGCAGTTTGGGCGGGACTAGCGGGAGTCAGACCCAGTACTTC. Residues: CASSLGGTSGSQTQYF.

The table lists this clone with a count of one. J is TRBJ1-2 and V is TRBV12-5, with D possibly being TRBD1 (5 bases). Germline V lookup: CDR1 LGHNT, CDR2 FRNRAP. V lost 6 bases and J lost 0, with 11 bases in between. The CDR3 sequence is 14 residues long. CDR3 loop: CASGSGSPNYGYTF. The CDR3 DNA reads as TGTGCTAGTGGCTCAGGGAGCCCTAACTATGGCTACACCTTC.

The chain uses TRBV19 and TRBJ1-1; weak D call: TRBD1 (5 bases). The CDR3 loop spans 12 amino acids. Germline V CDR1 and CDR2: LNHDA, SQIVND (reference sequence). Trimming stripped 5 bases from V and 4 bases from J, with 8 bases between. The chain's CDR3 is CASSEGTTEAFF. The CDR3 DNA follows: TGTGCCAGTAGTGAGGGGACCACTGAAGCTTTCTTT.

The CDR3 here is CASTASDWYYGYTF. Written as DNA, the CDR3 is TGTGCCAGCACCGCTTCGGACTGGTACTATGGCTACACCTTC. The chain uses TRBV6-5 and TRBJ1-2, with D uncertain. The germline gives CDR1 MNHEY, CDR2 SVGAGI. This CDR3 spans 14 amino acids. The ends were cut back, 7 bases at V and 3 bases at J, with 15 bases in the middle.

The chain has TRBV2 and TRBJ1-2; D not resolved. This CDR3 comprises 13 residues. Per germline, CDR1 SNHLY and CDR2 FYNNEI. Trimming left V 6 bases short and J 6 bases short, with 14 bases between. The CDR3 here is CASRANAGDGYTF. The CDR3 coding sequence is TGTGCCAGCAGGGCCAACGCTGGAGATGGCTACACCTTC.

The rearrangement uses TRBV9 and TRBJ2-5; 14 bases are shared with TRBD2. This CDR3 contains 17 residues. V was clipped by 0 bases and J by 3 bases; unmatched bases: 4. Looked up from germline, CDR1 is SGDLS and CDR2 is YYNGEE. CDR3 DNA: TGTGCCAGCAGCGTAGGACGACTAGCGGGGGGGAAAGAGACCCAGTACTTC. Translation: CASSVGRLAGGKETQYF.

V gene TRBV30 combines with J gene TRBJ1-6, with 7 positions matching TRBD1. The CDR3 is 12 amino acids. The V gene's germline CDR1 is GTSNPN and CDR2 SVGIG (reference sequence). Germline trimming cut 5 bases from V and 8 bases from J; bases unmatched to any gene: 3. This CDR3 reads CAWGRGHSPLHF. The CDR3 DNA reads TGTGCCTGGGGGAGGGGGCATTCACCCCTCCACTTT.

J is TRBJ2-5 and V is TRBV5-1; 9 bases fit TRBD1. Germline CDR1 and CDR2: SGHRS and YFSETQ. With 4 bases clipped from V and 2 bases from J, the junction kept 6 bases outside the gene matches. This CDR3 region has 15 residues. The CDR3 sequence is CASSQGQGFQETQYF. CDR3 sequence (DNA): TGCGCCAGCAGCCAGGGACAGGGCTTTCAAGAGACCCAGTACTTC.

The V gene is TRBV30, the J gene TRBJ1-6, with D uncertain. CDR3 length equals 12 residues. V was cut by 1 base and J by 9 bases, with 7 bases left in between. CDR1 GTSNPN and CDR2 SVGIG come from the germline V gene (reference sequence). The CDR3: CAWSDSGSPLHF. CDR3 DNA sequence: TGTGCCTGGAGTGATTCAGGTTCACCCCTCCACTTT.